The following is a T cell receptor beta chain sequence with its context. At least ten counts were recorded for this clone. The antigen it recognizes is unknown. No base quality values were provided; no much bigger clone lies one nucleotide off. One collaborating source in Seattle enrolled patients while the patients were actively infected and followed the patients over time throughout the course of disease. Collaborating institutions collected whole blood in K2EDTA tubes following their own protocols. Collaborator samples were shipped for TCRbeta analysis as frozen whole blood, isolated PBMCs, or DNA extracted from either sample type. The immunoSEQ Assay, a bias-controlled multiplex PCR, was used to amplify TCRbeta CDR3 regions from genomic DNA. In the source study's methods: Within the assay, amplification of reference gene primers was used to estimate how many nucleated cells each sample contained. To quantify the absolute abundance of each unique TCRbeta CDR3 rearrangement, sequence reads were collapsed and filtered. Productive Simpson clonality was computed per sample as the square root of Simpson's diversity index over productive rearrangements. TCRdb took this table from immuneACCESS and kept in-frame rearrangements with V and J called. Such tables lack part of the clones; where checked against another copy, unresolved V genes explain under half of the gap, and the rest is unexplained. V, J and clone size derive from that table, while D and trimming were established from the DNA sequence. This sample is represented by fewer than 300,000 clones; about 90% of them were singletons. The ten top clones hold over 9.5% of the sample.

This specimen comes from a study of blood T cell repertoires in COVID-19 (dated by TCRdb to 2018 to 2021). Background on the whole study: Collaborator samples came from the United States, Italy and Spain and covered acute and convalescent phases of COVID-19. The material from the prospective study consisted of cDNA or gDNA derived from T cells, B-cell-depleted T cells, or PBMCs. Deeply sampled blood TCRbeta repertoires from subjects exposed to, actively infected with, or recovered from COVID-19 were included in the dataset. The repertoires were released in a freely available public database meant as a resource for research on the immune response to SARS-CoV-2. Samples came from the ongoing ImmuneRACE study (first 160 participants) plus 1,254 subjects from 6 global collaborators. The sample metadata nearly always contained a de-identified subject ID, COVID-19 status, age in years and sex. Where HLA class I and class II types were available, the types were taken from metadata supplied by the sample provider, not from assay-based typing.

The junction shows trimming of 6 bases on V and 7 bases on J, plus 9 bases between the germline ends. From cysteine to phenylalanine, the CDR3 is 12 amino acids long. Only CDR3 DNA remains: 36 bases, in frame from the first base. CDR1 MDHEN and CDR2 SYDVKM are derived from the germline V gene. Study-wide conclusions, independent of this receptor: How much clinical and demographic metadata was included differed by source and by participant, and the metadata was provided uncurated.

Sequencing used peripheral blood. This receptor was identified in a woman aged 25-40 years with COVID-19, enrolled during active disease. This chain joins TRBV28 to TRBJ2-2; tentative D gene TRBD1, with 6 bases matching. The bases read TGTGCCAGCAGCCGGGACATCGGGGAGCTGTTTTTT. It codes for CASSRDIGELFF.